The next 10 T cell receptor beta chains were all read from a single sample in a study of T cells in Graves' hyperthyroidism and ophthalmopathy. Researchers amplified the TCR beta CDR3 regions from RNA transcripts. When the TCR CDR3 underwent first-round RT-PCR, the HTBI primer set was used. Each CDR3 protein is one row after TCRdb ran MiXCR on the multiplex PCR reads. The sample holds roughly 800,000 distinct CDR3 sequences, 38% seen once. Sequencing was performed on blood. The receptors here all came from a man between 18 and 35 years old with Graves' hyperthyroidism.

On this clonotype itself: A much larger clone lies one base from this, so it may be a read error. The rearrangement uses TRBV7-2 and TRBJ2-7, with D perhaps matching TRBD2 (5 bases). Per the germline V gene, CDR1 is SGHTA and CDR2 is FQGNSA. There are 12 residues in the CDR3. CDR3 region: CASSSPSLDQHF. The CDR3 DNA sequence: TGTGCCAGCAGCTCCCCCTCACTAGACCAGCACTTC.

This clonotype was found many times. This sequence joins TRBV7-9 and TRBJ2-7; 9 bases are a match to TRBD1. J lost 3 bases, V lost 7 bases, and 7 bases had no gene match. The V gene's germline CDR1 is SEHNR and CDR2 FQNEAQ (reference sequence). There are 14 residues in the CDR3. The CDR3 spells CASTPGQGGYEQYF. CDR3 coding DNA: TGTGCCAGCACTCCGGGACAGGGTGGCTACGAGCAGTACTTC.

The chain carries TRBV4-1 and TRBJ2-7, with no clear D. Germline V gene data show CDR1 as MGHRA and CDR2 as YSYEKL. CDR3 size: 15 residues. V was clipped by 4 bases and J by 2 bases, with 15 bases between them. The CDR3 coding sequence is TGCGCCAGCAGCCTCGTCAGTGGCGCACCCTACGAGCAGTACTTC. Translated, it gives CASSLVSGAPYEQYF.

The sample holds one count of this clonotype. The V call is TRBV20-1, the J call TRBJ2-2; possible D gene TRBD1, 6 bases. V was shortened by 6 bases and J by 4 bases, with 12 bases between the two germline ends. Germline assignment: CDR1 DFQATT and CDR2 SNEGSKA (reference sequence). The CDR3 covers 13 residues. The CDR3 DNA reads TGCAGTGCGAACAGGGCGCCCACCGGGGAGCTGTTTTTT. Residues: CSANRAPTGELFF.

This clonotype has a count of ten or more. The rearrangement joins TRBV7-9 to TRBJ1-1, with a tentative D call TRBD1 (6 bases). Per the germline V gene, CDR1 is SEHNR and CDR2 is FQNEAQ (reference sequence). With 5 bases removed from V and 5 bases from J, the gap between germline ends came to 18 bases. This CDR3 spans 15 amino acids. The CDR3 is CASSPPGAGGTEAFF. CDR3 coding DNA: TGTGCCAGCAGCCCACCGGGGGCCGGAGGAACTGAAGCTTTCTTT.

This clonotype was counted only a few times. The chain recombines TRBV11-3 with TRBJ1-2; tentative D call: TRBD1 (5 bases). V lost 1 base and J 4 bases, leaving 16 bases between the germline ends. Germline CDR1 reads SGHNT; CDR2 reads YENEEA. The CDR3 spans 16 residues. CDR3 residues: CASSLGGGSGPYGYTF. In DNA form, the CDR3 reads TGTGCCAGCAGCTTAGGGGGGGGGAGCGGACCCTATGGCTACACCTTC.

This clonotype was observed a handful of times. V is TRBV13 and J is TRBJ1-1, with no clear D. The CDR3 contains 14 residues. Germline lookup yields CDR1 PRHDT and CDR2 FYEKMQ (reference sequence). Between the trimmed V and J ends, which lost 5 bases and 3 bases, there was a span of 13 bases. CDR3 amino acids: CASSQRPGDTEAFF. The CDR3 nucleotides read TGTGCCAGCAGCCAGAGACCTGGGGACACTGAAGCTTTCTTT.

In its sample, this clonotype was seen a few times. CDR3 bases: TGTGCCAGCAGTTTTTACAGGGGAACGGGCGGCTACACCTTC. It translates to CASSFYRGTGGYTF. V is TRBV9 and J is TRBJ1-2, with 7 bases aligning to TRBD1. CDR3 length: 14 amino acids. CDR1 is SGDLS and CDR2 is YYNGEE in the germline V gene. V dropped 5 bases and J dropped 8; count of bases not matched to a gene: 12.

This clonotype was seen only a few times. This chain joins TRBV11-3 and TRBJ1-2; the D is unclear. The germline gives CDR1 SGHNT, CDR2 YENEEA. CDR3 length: 12 amino acids. V lost 4 bases and J lost 8, with 11 bases in between. The CDR3 DNA sequence: TGTGCCAGCAGCTCCGAAGGCTTAGGCTACACCTTC. This translates into CASSSEGLGYTF. Using reference TRBV11-3 and TRBJ1-2 for the parts outside the CDR3, the full variable domain is EAGVVQSPRYKIIEKKQPVAFWCNPISGHNTLYWYLQNLGQGPELLIRYENEEAVDDSQLPKDRFSAERLKGVDSTLKIQPAELGDSAVYLCASSSEGLGYTFGSGTRLTVV.

This clonotype came up many times. The chain carries TRBV20-1 and TRBJ2-7; maybe TRBD2 (5 bases). Trimming removed 6 bases from V and 0 bases from J, with 15 bases in between. Per the germline V gene, CDR1 is DFQATT and CDR2 is SNEGSKA (reference sequence). This CDR3 has 14 residues. In nucleotides, the CDR3 is TGCAGTGCCAGCTCGGGAAGTATCTCCTACGAGCAGTACTTC. Translating gives CSASSGSISYEQYF.